The 8 T cell receptor beta chains presented below share a single source sample, sequenced in a study of blood T cell repertoires in COVID-19. Sequenced by immunoSEQ multiplex PCR; TCRdb stores in-frame clones only, minus some. The table lists under 60,000 clones, roughly 83% of them singletons. Sequencing was done on a sample of peripheral blood. The origin of the receptors is a human donor in a cohort sampled during active COVID-19.

The sample holds a few counts of this clone. The V and J genes are TRBV9 and TRBJ2-3; TRBD1 matches 7 bases. J gave up 1 base and V 4 bases, and 6 bases lay outside the gene matches. In germline, CDR1 is SGDLS, CDR2 YYNGEE. This CDR3 comprises 15 residues. The CDR3: CASSLTGFRTDTQYF. DNA of the CDR3: TGTGCCAGCAGCTTGACAGGGTTCCGCACAGATACGCAGTATTTT.

The rearrangement uses TRBV19 and TRBJ1-1, with 9 bases lining up with TRBD1. Germline V gives CDR1 LNHDA, CDR2 SQIVND (reference sequence). The length of the CDR3 is 15 residues. The J segment lost 5 bases and the V segment lost 2 bases, leaving 6 bases of the junction unmatched. The CDR3 DNA reads as TGTGCCAGTAGTATACCGGGACAGGGAGGAACTGAAGCTTTCTTT. Its protein is CASSIPGQGGTEAFF. Complete variable domain (other parts from reference TRBV19 and TRBJ1-1): DGGITQSPKYLFRKEGQNVTLSCEQNLNHDAMYWYRQDPGQGLRLIYYSQIVNDFQKGDIAEGYSVSREKKESFPLTVTSAQKNPTAFYLCASSIPGQGGTEAFFGQGTRLTVV.

This sequence joins TRBV6-5 and TRBJ1-5; D unclear. CDR3 length equals 13 residues. The germline V gene has CDR1 MNHEY and CDR2 SVGAGI. V was trimmed by 10 bases and J by 6 bases, leaving 16 bases between them. This CDR3 reads CAIADFSAQPQHF. The CDR3 bases are TGTGCCATCGCCGACTTTTCGGCTCAGCCCCAGCATTTT.

The chain joins TRBV19 to TRBJ2-3, with D perhaps TRBD2 (5 bases). Germline V CDR1 and CDR2: LNHDA, SQIVND (reference sequence). The CDR3 covers 13 residues. The V gene lost 3 bases and the J gene lost 6 bases, with 10 bases spanning the gap. This CDR3 reads CASSIDGEDTQYF. CDR3 coding DNA: TGTGCCAGTAGTATCGACGGGGAGGATACGCAGTATTTT.

The chain has TRBV3-1 (or the pseudogene TRBV3-2) and TRBJ2-7; D might be TRBD2 (6 bases). Between the trimmed V and J ends, which lost 5 bases and 2 bases, there was a span of 19 bases. The CDR3 spans 16 residues. Germline V CDR1 and CDR2: LGHDT, YNNKEL (reference sequence). The CDR3, as DNA: TGTGCCAGCAGCGCGGGACGGCTCCCCAACCCCTACGAGCAGTACTTC. It is translated as CASSAGRLPNPYEQYF.

The rearrangement links TRBV20-1 to TRBJ2-5, with D maybe TRBD2 (6 bases). The V end was cut by 3 bases, the J end by 4 bases, with 12 bases between. Per germline, CDR1 DFQATT and CDR2 SNEGSKA (reference sequence). The CDR3 is 13 amino acids. CDR3 DNA: TGCAGTGCTAGTCCCCTAGCGCGAGAGACCCAGTACTTC. Translation gives CSASPLARETQYF.

The rearrangement joins TRBV5-1 to TRBJ1-6; 9 positions match TRBD1. Per the germline V gene, CDR1 is SGHRS and CDR2 is YFSETQ. This CDR3 contains 15 residues. V trimming: 4 bases; J trimming: 11 bases; junction bases outside the gene matches: 10. CDR3 DNA sequence: TGCGCCAGCAGCCTCCGCGGACAGGGGCAGGCACCCCTCCACTTT. Its protein product is CASSLRGQGQAPLHF.

This clone has only a few counts. This chain connects TRBV6-6 to TRBJ1-2; 8 bases match TRBD1. V shed 6 bases, J shed 8 bases, and the junction held 5 bases outside the gene matches. CDR1 MNHNY and CDR2 SVGAGI come from the germline V gene (reference sequence). This CDR3 has 12 amino acids. CDR3 DNA sequence: TGTGCCAGCAGCCAGACAGGGGAAGGCTACACCTTC. It specifies CASSQTGEGYTF.